The present T cell receptor beta chain was sequenced within a study of graft-versus-host responses after intestinal transplantation. The method was immunoSEQ multiplex PCR; TCRdb's version includes in-frame clones alone and lacks a portion of them. The repertoire holds roughly 6,900 clones, with 20% to 25% as singletons. Germline CDR1 and CDR2: SGHRS and YFSETQ. The V gene lost 4 bases and the J gene lost 2 bases, with 13 bases spanning the gap. The CDR3 sequence is 14 residues long. The genes are TRBV5-1 and TRBJ2-7; D unclear. The receptor's source is a human patient who was an organ donor for intestinal transplantation. Here the sequenced sample was alloreactive CD4+ T cells from a mixed lymphocyte reaction culture, taken before transplantation. Subset described: CFSE-low proliferating T cells sorted from approximately six-day pre-transplant mixed lymphocyte reaction (GvH or HvG direction). This CDR3 is CASSPSGVPYEQYF. CDR3 sequence (DNA): TGCGCCAGCAGCCCCTCTGGGGTTCCCTACGAGCAGTACTTC.